The 15 T cell receptor beta chains given below trace back to one sample, sequenced in a study of blood T cell repertoires in COVID-19. The repertoire was sequenced with immunoSEQ multiplex PCR; TCRdb's copy has only in-frame clones and lacks some. The sample contains 150,000 to 200,000 clones, 86% of which appear only once. Source material: peripheral blood. All receptors derive from a man aged 65-85 years with active or convalescent COVID-19.

This clone has a single count. The CDR3, as DNA: TGTGCCAGCAGGTCGGGACTAGCGGTCTACAATGAGCAGTTCTTC. Translated, it gives CASRSGLAVYNEQFF. The rearrangement uses TRBV27 and TRBJ2-1, with TRBD2 identical over 11 bases. In germline, CDR1 is MNHEY, CDR2 SMNVEV (reference sequence). CDR3 length: 15 residues. The trim removed 6 bases at V and 3 bases at J, leaving 4 bases unmatched.

This clone was seen only once. The chain has TRBV11-3 and TRBJ2-7; D possibly corresponds to TRBD1 (6 bases). Germline values: CDR1 SGHNT, CDR2 YENEEA. CDR3 length equals 13 residues. Trimming stripped 5 bases from V and 5 bases from J, with 13 bases between. CDR3 coding DNA: TGTGCCAGCAGCATCGGGGACACCCACGAGCAGTACTTC. It specifies CASSIGDTHEQYF.

The chain has TRBV6-5 and TRBJ1-5, with D possibly being TRBD1 (5 bases). The germline V gene has CDR1 MNHEY and CDR2 SVGAGI. This CDR3 is built from 13 residues. The germline V and J ends were trimmed by 8 bases and 5 bases, with 13 bases remaining between them. The CDR3 sequence is CASGGTYDQPQHF. The CDR3 DNA follows: TGTGCCAGCGGAGGGACCTACGATCAGCCCCAGCATTTT.

The genes are TRBV19 and TRBJ2-1; 10 nucleotides line up with TRBD1. This CDR3 spans 16 amino acids. Germline V lookup: CDR1 LNHDA, CDR2 SQIVND (reference sequence). V dropped 5 bases and J dropped 6; count of bases not matched to a gene: 10. The CDR3 DNA follows: TGTGCCAGTAGTCTCCGTCCCGGGACAGGGGTCAATGAGCAGTTCTTC. It is translated as CASSLRPGTGVNEQFF.

The gene calls are TRBV9 and TRBJ2-7; a possible D gene is TRBD2 (5 bases). This CDR3 comprises 14 residues. The germline gives CDR1 SGDLS, CDR2 YYNGEE. The germline V and J ends were trimmed by 0 bases and 0 bases, with 7 bases remaining between them. The CDR3 nucleotides are TGTGCCAGCAGCGTAGGGACTCTCTCCTACGAGCAGTACTTC. This encodes CASSVGTLSYEQYF.

The rearrangement links TRBV9 to TRBJ2-3; tentatively, D is TRBD2 (6 bases). CDR1 is SGDLS, CDR2 YYNGEE, per germline. The CDR3 sequence is 16 residues long. V was shortened by 2 bases and J by 4 bases, with 17 bases between the two germline ends. The CDR3 loop reads CASSVEASGVADTQYF. The CDR3 bases are TGTGCCAGCAGCGTGGAAGCATCGGGGGTCGCAGATACGCAGTATTTT.

J is TRBJ2-3 and V is TRBV4-1; D remains ambiguous. V was shortened by 4 bases and J by 5 bases, with 13 bases between the two germline ends. The CDR3 covers 14 residues. Germline assignment: CDR1 MGHRA and CDR2 YSYEKL. The CDR3 spells CASSRWKSGDTQYF. The CDR3 DNA sequence: TGCGCCAGCAGCCGTTGGAAATCGGGAGATACGCAGTATTTT.

The chain combines TRBV20-1 with TRBJ2-1, with D perhaps matching TRBD1 (5 bases). V gave up 3 bases and J gave up 0 bases, with 9 bases separating them. The CDR3 spans 14 residues. Germline CDR1 DFQATT, CDR2 SNEGSKA (reference sequence). This CDR3 is CSASWGSSYNEQFF. The CDR3, as DNA: TGCAGTGCTAGTTGGGGCAGCTCCTACAATGAGCAGTTCTTC.

The gene calls are TRBV5-8 and TRBJ2-2, with D maybe TRBD2 (6 bases). The CDR3 loop spans 16 amino acids. CDR1 is SGHTS and CDR2 is YDEGEE in the germline V gene. V was clipped by 0 bases and J by 0 bases, with 9 bases between them. CDR3 residues: CASSLVGGTNTGELFF. In DNA, the CDR3 is TGTGCCAGCAGCTTGGTGGGGGGAACGAACACCGGGGAGCTGTTTTTT.

J is TRBJ2-7 and V is TRBV7-7; 9 nucleotides agree with TRBD2. V gave up 5 bases and J gave up 2 bases; unmatched junction bases: 7. This CDR3 has 15 residues. CDR1 and CDR2 from the germline V gene are SSHAT and FNYEAQ (reference sequence). CDR3 nucleotides: TGTGCCAGCAGCCTTGCGGGGGGGCCCACCTACGAGCAGTACTTC. It translates to CASSLAGGPTYEQYF.

This clone has only one observation. This chain joins TRBV14 and TRBJ1-6, with D possibly matching TRBD1 (6 bases). The germline gives CDR1 SGHDN, CDR2 FVKESK. CDR3 size: 15 residues. V lost 3 bases, J lost 5 bases, and 11 bases lay in between. DNA for the CDR3: TGTGCCAGCAGCCACCGACAGGTGAATAATTCACCCCTCCACTTT. Encoded protein: CASSHRQVNNSPLHF.

The rearrangement links TRBV3-1 (or the pseudogene TRBV3-2) to TRBJ2-1; TRBD2 matches 11 bases. The CDR3 extends over 15 amino acids. In germline, CDR1 is LGHDT, CDR2 YNNKEL (reference sequence). With 5 bases clipped from V and 10 bases from J, the junction kept 10 bases outside the gene matches. The CDR3 here is CASSSDRLAGFEQFF. CDR3 coding DNA: TGTGCCAGCAGCTCAGACAGACTAGCGGGGTTCGAGCAGTTCTTC.

The chain uses TRBV18 and TRBJ2-1; TRBD1 aligns across 7 bases. Germline values: CDR1 KGHSH, CDR2 LQKENI. V gave up 0 bases and J gave up 4 bases; unmatched junction bases: 6. This CDR3 contains 16 residues. For the CDR3, the DNA is TGTGCCAGCTCACCACCCCAAGGGGGCACATACAATGAGCAGTTCTTC. It codes for CASSPPQGGTYNEQFF. Variable domain in full (rest from reference TRBV18 and TRBJ2-1): NAGVMQNPRHLVRRRGQEARLRCSPMKGHSHVYWYRQLPEEGLKFMVYLQKENIIDESGMPKERFSAEFPKEGPSILRIQQVVRGDSAAYFCASSPPQGGTYNEQFFGPGTRLTVL.

V is TRBV25-1 and J is TRBJ1-2; 10 bases align to TRBD1. The CDR3 has 14 residues. Germline CDR1 MGHDK, CDR2 SYGVNS. V lost 2 bases, J lost 3 bases, and 0 bases stayed unmatched. The CDR3 sequence is CASSEGQGDYGYTF. CDR3 DNA sequence: TGTGCCAGCAGTGAAGGACAGGGGGACTATGGCTACACCTTC.

This CDR3 is CASRGGSSYGYTF. CDR3 nucleotides: TGTGCCAGCAGAGGCGGATCATCCTATGGCTACACCTTC. The V and J genes are TRBV28 and TRBJ1-2; unclear D gene. CDR1 and CDR2 from the germline V gene are MDHEN and SYDVKM. V was pared by 6 bases and J by 4 bases, with 12 bases between. The CDR3 is 13 residues long.